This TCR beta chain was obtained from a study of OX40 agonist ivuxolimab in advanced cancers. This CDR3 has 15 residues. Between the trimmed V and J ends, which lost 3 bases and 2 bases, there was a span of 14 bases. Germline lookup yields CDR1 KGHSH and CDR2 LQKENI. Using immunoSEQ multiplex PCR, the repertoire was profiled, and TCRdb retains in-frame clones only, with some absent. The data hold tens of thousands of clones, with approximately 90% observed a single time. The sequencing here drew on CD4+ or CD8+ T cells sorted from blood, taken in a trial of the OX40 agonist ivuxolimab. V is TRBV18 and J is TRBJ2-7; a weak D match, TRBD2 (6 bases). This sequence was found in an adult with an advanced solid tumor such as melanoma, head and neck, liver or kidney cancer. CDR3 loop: CASSPNSGTAYEQYF. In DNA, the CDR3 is TGTGCCAGCTCACCGAATAGCGGAACTGCCTACGAGCAGTACTTC. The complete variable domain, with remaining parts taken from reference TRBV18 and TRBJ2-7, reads NAGVMQNPRHLVRRRGQEARLRCSPMKGHSHVYWYRQLPEEGLKFMVYLQKENIIDESGMPKERFSAEFPKEGPSILRIQQVVRGDSAAYFCASSPNSGTAYEQYFGPGTRLTVT.